These T cell receptor beta chains were read from a single sample in a study of response to subunit inactivated influenza vaccine. MiXCR, applied by TCRdb to the RT-PCR reads, yields one record per CDR3 protein. The data show over 650,000 distinct CDR3 sequences, roughly 18% seen once. Specimen: PBMCs from blood, collected 5 to 6 days after vaccination. The receptors come from a man aged 50 to 60 who received an inactivated influenza vaccine. Both conserved end residues are part of each CDR3. The D gene is left open where the match is weak. Clone size is shown for a subset of rows, as once, few, many or a class of expanded clone.

v_gene	len	j_gene	abundance	d_gene	CDR3nt	CDR3aa
TRBV12-3/TRBV12-4	14	TRBJ2-2	few	-	TGTGCCAGCACTATAAGAACGGCGCTCGGGGAGCTGTTTTTT	CASTIRTALGELFF
TRBV12-3/TRBV12-4	14	TRBJ2-2	-	-	TGTGCCAGCAGAGCCCCGACCCGGGCCGGGGAGCTGTTTTTT	CASRAPTRAGELFF
TRBV19	14	TRBJ1-1	few	TRBD1	TGTGCCAGTAGTGACAGGGGGCGCGGCACTGAAGCTTTCTTT	CASSDRGRGTEAFF
TRBV9	18	TRBJ2-3	-	TRBD2	TGTGCCAGCAGCATGGGACTAGCGGTGACATCTAGCACAGATACGCAGTATTTT	CASSMGLAVTSSTDTQYF
TRBV6-1	15	TRBJ2-2	few	-	TGTGCCAGCACGAACGGTCTCACGAACACCGGGGAGCTGTTTTTT	CASTNGLTNTGELFF
TRBV7-8	15	TRBJ2-5	once	-	TGTGCCAGCAGCTCCAAGATTAGGACAGAAAAGGCCCAGTACTTC	CASSSKIRTEKAQYF
TRBV6-2/TRBV6-3	12	TRBJ1-1	few	-	TGTGCCAGCACCGCTCGGGCCAGTGAAGCTTTCTTT	CASTARASEAFF
TRBV20-1	14	TRBJ1-4	few	TRBD1	TGCAGTGCCACAGGGGTAGGCACTAATGAAAAACTGTTTTTT	CSATGVGTNEKLFF
TRBV11-2	14	TRBJ2-1	-	-	TGTGCCAGCAGCTTAGAAGAGGGAGCGGATGAGCAGTTCTTC	CASSLEEGADEQFF
TRBV3-1	12	TRBJ2-5	many	-	TGTGCCAGCAGCCAAGTCGGTATTGCCCAGTACTTC	CASSQVGIAQYF
TRBV27	14	TRBJ2-7	many	TRBD1	TGTGCCAGCAGGGCCGGGACAGGGGCCTACGAGCAGTACTTC	CASRAGTGAYEQYF
TRBV12-3/TRBV12-4	17	TRBJ1-1	-	TRBD1	TGTGCCAGCGGATGGGGGGGACAGTCGACGGGCATGACTGAAGCTTTCTTT	CASGWGGQSTGMTEAFF
TRBV12-3/TRBV12-4	13	TRBJ1-5	few	-	TGTGCCAGCAGTTTAGTGGAGAATCAGCCCCAGCATTTT	CASSLVENQPQHF
TRBV7-9	15	TRBJ2-5	-	TRBD1	TGTGCCAGCAGCACATCCGACAGGGTAGGGGAGACCCAGTACTTC	CASSTSDRVGETQYF
TRBV6-2/TRBV6-3	13	TRBJ2-7	-	-	TGTGCCAGCCTACGGCGGGGCGAGTATAAGCAGTACTTC	CASLRRGEYKQYF
TRBV7-9	14	TRBJ1-6	-	-	TGTGCCAGCAGCTTTGAGGGGTCGGGTTCACCCCTCCACTTT	CASSFEGSGSPLHF
TRBV19	14	TRBJ2-1	-	TRBD1	TGTGCCAGTAGTCTAGACAGGGGGGACGATGAGCAGTTCTTC	CASSLDRGDDEQFF
TRBV4-1	15	TRBJ2-7	-	TRBD1	TGCGCCAGCAGCTTTCGACAGGGATCGGGGTACGAGCAGTACTTC	CASSFRQGSGYEQYF
TRBV29-1	12	TRBJ2-7	few	-	TGCAGCGTTGCGGGTTTCGTGGGCGAGCAGTACTTC	CSVAGFVGEQYF
TRBV6-5	16	TRBJ2-5	few	TRBD1	TGTGCCAGCAGTTACGGGACAGAGCCCCAGAAAAAGACCCAGTACTTC	CASSYGTEPQKKTQYF
TRBV6-2/TRBV6-3	17	TRBJ2-1	few	TRBD2	TGTGCCAGCAGTTACGCAACCGGGACTAGCGGGAGTCATGAGCAGTTCTTC	CASSYATGTSGSHEQFF
TRBV24-1	16	TRBJ2-1	-	-	TGTGCCACCAGTGATTTGACGGGGAGCTCCTACAATGAGCAGTTCTTC	CATSDLTGSSYNEQFF
TRBV20-1	14	TRBJ1-4	few	-	TGCAGTGCTAGAGCGGCGGCAGCAAATGAAAAACTGTTTTTT	CSARAAAANEKLFF
TRBV5-6	18	TRBJ2-1	few	TRBD2	TGTGCCAGCAGCTTGGGGGGACTAGCAATGAGCTCCTACAATGAGCAGTTCTTC	CASSLGGLAMSSYNEQFF
TRBV7-2	15	TRBJ2-1	few	TRBD2	TGTGCCAGCAGCTCCTTAGCGGGGTTCAACAATGAGCAGTTCTTC	CASSSLAGFNNEQFF
TRBV20-1	13	TRBJ2-1	-	-	TGCAGTGCTAGAGAGAGGGGCTTATATGAGCAGTTCTTC	CSARERGLYEQFF
TRBV29-1	12	TRBJ2-7	many	TRBD1	TGCAGCGGGGGACAGGGCGTCTACGAGCAGTACTTC	CSGGQGVYEQYF
TRBV9	16	TRBJ2-5	few	-	TGTGCCAGCAGCGTAGGGGGAGGACGAGGTCAAGAGACCCAGTACTTC	CASSVGGGRGQETQYF
TRBV7-2	16	TRBJ2-3	-	TRBD2	TGTGCCAGCAGCTTAGTTAGCGGGGGGGCCTGGGATACGCAGTATTTT	CASSLVSGGAWDTQYF
TRBV5-1	12	TRBJ2-7	few	-	TGCGCCAGCAGCGCCGACAGTTTCGGGCAGTACTTC	CASSADSFGQYF
TRBV5-5	16	TRBJ2-2	few	TRBD2	TGTGCCAGCAGCACTAGCGGGGGGGCGAACACCGGGGAGCTGTTTTTT	CASSTSGGANTGELFF
TRBV28	20	TRBJ2-3	-	TRBD2	TGTGCCAGCAGTCCGAACCGGGGACTAGCGGGGGGTTGGGTCACAGATACGCAGTATTTT	CASSPNRGLAGGWVTDTQYF
TRBV5-1	13	TRBJ1-1	few	-	TGCGCCAGCAGTAAGGGGGGGAACACTGAAGCTTTCTTT	CASSKGGNTEAFF